A single sample is the source of the 18 T cell receptor beta chains below, sequenced in a study of T-cell reconstitution after alpha-beta-depleted transplantation in children. This sample's TCRbeta library carried unique molecular identifier barcodes. TCRdb re-called the PCR reads through MiXCR, storing one row per CDR3 protein. The sample lists roughly 310,000 distinct CDR3 sequences, about a quarter occurring once. The starting material was PBMCs, mostly from graft donor cells, obtained 180 days after TCRalphabeta/CD19-depleted stem cell transplant. These receptor sequences come from a male patient younger than 18 who had a stem cell transplant for acute lymphoblastic leukemia, so the T cells may come from the graft donor.

This chain uses TRBV7-2 with TRBJ1-2; unclear D gene. Germline CDR1 reads SGHTA; CDR2 reads FQGNSA. This CDR3 spans 15 amino acids. With 0 bases removed from V and 5 bases from J, the gap between germline ends came to 13 bases. CDR3 sequence: CASSLAPGLKYGYTF. Written as DNA, the CDR3 is TGTGCCAGCAGCTTAGCCCCGGGCCTGAAGTATGGCTACACCTTC.

The gene calls are TRBV4-2 and TRBJ1-4; TRBD1 aligns across 8 bases. J gave up 11 bases and V 1 base, and 12 bases lay outside the gene matches. CDR1 is LGHNA, CDR2 YNFKEQ, per germline. The CDR3 is made up of 16 amino acids. CDR3 nucleotides: TGTGCCAGCAGCCAAGTTACCGGGACAGGTCCTCTCAAACTGTTTTTT. Translating it yields CASSQVTGTGPLKLFF.

This clonotype was detected only a few times. The genes are TRBV20-1 and TRBJ2-7; possible D gene TRBD2, 6 bases. The CDR3 runs 13 residues. The germline gives CDR1 DFQATT, CDR2 SNEGSKA (reference sequence). V was clipped by 6 bases and J by 5 bases, with 17 bases between them. The CDR3 nucleotides are TGCAGTGCCACGAAGCCCCCGGGGGACGAGCAGTACTTC. Residues: CSATKPPGDEQYF.

This clonotype has more than one count but fewer than ten. This rearrangement joins TRBV5-1 to TRBJ2-1; 10 nucleotides agree with TRBD2. Germline lookup yields CDR1 SGHRS and CDR2 YFSETQ. V lost 5 bases and J lost 4; bases outside the gene matches: 15. The CDR3 spans 18 residues. CDR3 sequence (DNA): TGCGCCAGCAGGCCGACCGGGACTAGCGTCCGTTCATACAATGAGCAGTTCTTC. Translating gives CASRPTGTSVRSYNEQFF. Drawing the rest from reference TRBV5-1 and TRBJ2-1, the complete variable domain is KAGVTQTPRYLIKTRGQQVTLSCSPISGHRSVSWYQQTPGQGLQFLFEYFSETQRNKGNFPGRFSGRQFSNSRSEMNVSTLELGDSALYLCASRPTGTSVRSYNEQFFGPGTRLTVL.

This clonotype was counted only a few times. J is TRBJ2-1 and V is TRBV28; D might be TRBD2 (7 bases). The CDR3 spans 12 residues. Germline loops: CDR1 MDHEN, CDR2 SYDVKM. Trimming removed 7 bases from V and 7 bases from J, with 11 bases in between. The CDR3 sequence is CASKGGLNEQFF. The CDR3 nucleotides read TGTGCCAGCAAGGGGGGGTTGAATGAGCAGTTCTTC.

This chain uses TRBV20-1 with TRBJ2-7, with 7 bases matching TRBD1. The CDR3 consists of 13 residues. J lost 3 bases, V lost 2 bases, and 4 bases had no gene match. The V gene's germline CDR1 is DFQATT and CDR2 SNEGSKA (reference sequence). For the CDR3, the DNA is TGCAGTGCTAGACGGGACAGAAGCTACGAGCAGTACTTC. Translation gives CSARRDRSYEQYF.

The J gene is TRBJ1-1, the V gene TRBV10-3, with D possibly TRBD1 on 6 matching bases. Germline values: CDR1 ENHRY, CDR2 SYGVKD. The CDR3 contains 14 residues. The ends were cut back, 11 bases at V and 2 bases at J, with 18 bases in the middle. Written as DNA, the CDR3 is TGTGCCGTATCCAGGGGCACCGCAAACACTGAAGCTTTCTTT. Translated: CAVSRGTANTEAFF.

The chain joins TRBV7-3 to TRBJ2-3; a weak D match, TRBD1 (5 bases). Trimming shortened V by 5 bases and J by 3 bases, and 9 bases separated the two germline ends. CDR3 size: 13 residues. CDR1 and CDR2 (germline): SGHTA, FQGTGA. The CDR3, as DNA: TGTGCCAGCAGCGAAAAGGGGACAGATACGCAGTATTTT. Encoded protein: CASSEKGTDTQYF.

This clonotype was found a few times. This rearrangement joins TRBV24-1 to TRBJ1-5, with D possibly being TRBD1 (6 bases). The germline V gene has CDR1 KGHDR and CDR2 SFDVKD. V lost 2 bases and J 5 bases, leaving 6 bases between the germline ends. The CDR3 has 13 amino acids. CDR3 bases: TGTGCCACCAGTGATTCAGGGGATCAGCCCCAGCATTTT. Protein: CATSDSGDQPQHF.

This clonotype was counted between two and nine times. This chain links TRBV9 with TRBJ2-7, with a tentative D call TRBD1 (7 bases). CDR1 and CDR2 from the germline V gene are SGDLS and YYNGEE. Trimming removed 0 bases from V and 4 bases from J, with 11 bases in between. This CDR3 has 14 residues. The DNA of the CDR3 is TGTGCCAGCAGCGTAGACAGGGGAGGATACGAGCAGTACTTC. Amino acids: CASSVDRGGYEQYF.

This chain links TRBV9 with TRBJ2-1; D remains unclear. V was pared by 4 bases and J by 4 bases, with 18 bases between. In germline, CDR1 is SGDLS, CDR2 YYNGEE. The length of the CDR3 is 16 residues. CDR3 bases: TGTGCCAGCAGCCCGAAGAGGCTAAGCCCGTACAATGAGCAGTTCTTC. It encodes CASSPKRLSPYNEQFF.

This clonotype appeared a few times. The genes are TRBV7-9 and TRBJ2-7, with D unclear. Trimming pared 5 bases from V and 2 bases from J, leaving 19 bases between. CDR1 and CDR2 from the germline V gene are SEHNR and FQNEAQ (reference sequence). The CDR3 runs to 16 residues. CDR3 DNA sequence: TGTGCCAGCAGCCCCCGACCCTCCTATATCGCCTACGAGCAGTACTTC. Protein sequence: CASSPRPSYIAYEQYF.

V is TRBV7-6 and J is TRBJ1-5; 11 positions match TRBD1. J lost 6 bases, V lost 1 base, and 5 bases had no gene match. The CDR3 has 16 amino acids. The germline gives CDR1 SGHVS, CDR2 FNYEAQ. The CDR3, as DNA: TGTGCCAGCAGCTTAGGCGGACAGGGGGCTCCTCAGCCCCAGCATTTT. Amino acid sequence: CASSLGGQGAPQPQHF.

V and J are TRBV9 and TRBJ2-1, with 7 nucleotides matching TRBD2. Germline V CDR1 and CDR2: SGDLS, YYNGEE. The CDR3 has 14 residues. J gave up 8 bases and V 7 bases, and 12 bases lay outside the gene matches. The CDR3 sequence is CASGSLPGGYEQFF. The DNA of the CDR3 is TGTGCCAGCGGGAGTCTGCCGGGAGGATATGAGCAGTTCTTC. The full variable domain, its missing parts supplied by reference TRBV9 and TRBJ2-1, is DSGVTQTPKHLITATGQRVTLRCSPRSGDLSVYWYQQSLDQGLQFLIQYYNGEERAKGNILERFSAQQFPDLHSELNLSSLELGDSALYFCASGSLPGGYEQFFGPGTRLTVL.

This clonotype occurred many times. V gene TRBV29-1 combines with J gene TRBJ2-5; D unresolved. The CDR3 extends over 12 amino acids. The V end was cut by 6 bases, the J end by 3 bases, with 11 bases between. The germline CDR1 and CDR2 sequences are SQVTM and ANQGSEA. The CDR3 is CSVGRHKETQYF. DNA for the CDR3: TGCAGCGTCGGCAGGCACAAAGAGACCCAGTACTTC.

The CDR3 spells CASSQEPGSFYGYTF. Here the CDR3 DNA reads TGCGCCAGCAGCCAAGAGCCAGGATCATTCTATGGCTACACCTTC. The chain recombines TRBV4-1 with TRBJ1-2; D not certain. Germline lookup yields CDR1 MGHRA and CDR2 YSYEKL. The CDR3 spans 15 residues. V gave up 0 bases and J gave up 4 bases, with 12 bases separating them.

This clonotype was observed a few times. The chain links TRBV2 to TRBJ2-3, with no clear D. From germline, CDR1 is SNHLY and CDR2 FYNNEI. The CDR3 is 14 residues long. V lost 7 bases and J 2 bases, leaving 13 bases between the germline ends. CDR3 loop: CASIREEHTDTQYF. In nucleotides, the CDR3 is TGTGCCAGCATTAGGGAAGAACACACAGATACGCAGTATTTT.

This chain links TRBV11-3 with TRBJ2-2; perhaps TRBD1 as D (5 bases). V lost 1 base and J lost 2, with 14 bases in between. Per germline, CDR1 SGHNT and CDR2 YENEEA. The CDR3 consists of 17 residues. The CDR3, as DNA: TGTGCCAGCAGCTTAGGACTGACTGGGGCAAACACCGGGGAGCTGTTTTTT. Residues: CASSLGLTGANTGELFF.